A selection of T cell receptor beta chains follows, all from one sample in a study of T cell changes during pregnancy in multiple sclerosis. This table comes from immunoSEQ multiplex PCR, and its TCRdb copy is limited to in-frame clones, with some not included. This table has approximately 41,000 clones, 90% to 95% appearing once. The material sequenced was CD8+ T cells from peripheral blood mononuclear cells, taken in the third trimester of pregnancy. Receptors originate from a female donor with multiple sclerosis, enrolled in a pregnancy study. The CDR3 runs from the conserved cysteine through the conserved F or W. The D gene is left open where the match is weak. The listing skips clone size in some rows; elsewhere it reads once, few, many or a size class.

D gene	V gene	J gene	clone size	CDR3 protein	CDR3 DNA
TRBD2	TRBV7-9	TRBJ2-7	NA	CASSGWAGGGYEQYF	TGTGCCAGCAGCGGTTGGGCGGGAGGGGGCTACGAGCAGTACTTC
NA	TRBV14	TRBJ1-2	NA	CASSLSLLGTGTGYTF	TGTGCCAGCAGCCTATCTCTGCTCGGCACAGGGACTGGCTACACCTTC
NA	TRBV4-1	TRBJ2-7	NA	CASSQDQQGSYEQYF	TGCGCCAGCAGCCAAGATCAACAGGGCTCCTACGAGCAGTACTTC
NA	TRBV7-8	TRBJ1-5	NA	CASSLRGTLNQPQHF	TGTGCCAGCAGTCTCCGGGGTACACTCAATCAGCCCCAGCATTTT
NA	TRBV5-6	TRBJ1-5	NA	CASSLARTLNQPQHF	TGTGCCAGCAGCTTGGCAAGGACACTCAATCAGCCCCAGCATTTT
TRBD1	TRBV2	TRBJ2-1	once	CASAPGQGSYNEQFF	TGTGCCAGCGCCCCGGGACAGGGGTCCTACAATGAGCAGTTCTTC
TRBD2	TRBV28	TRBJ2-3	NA	CASSPMGGGTHTDTQYF	TGTGCCAGCAGCCCAATGGGGGGAGGGACTCACACAGATACGCAGTATTTT
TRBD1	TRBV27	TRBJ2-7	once	CASSFETGGGYEQYF	TGTGCCAGCAGTTTCGAGACAGGGGGAGGCTACGAGCAGTACTTC
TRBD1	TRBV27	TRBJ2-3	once	CASSSRDRGTDTQYF	TGTGCCAGCAGTTCCCGGGACAGGGGCACAGATACGCAGTATTTT
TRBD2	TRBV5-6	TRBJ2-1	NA	CASSLKSGRAEMTQFF	TGTGCCAGCAGCCTAAAAAGCGGGAGGGCCGAGATGACCCAGTTCTTC
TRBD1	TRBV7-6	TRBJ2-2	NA	CASSLTPDRVNTGELFF	TGTGCCAGCAGCTTAACCCCGGACAGGGTAAACACCGGGGAGCTGTTTTTT
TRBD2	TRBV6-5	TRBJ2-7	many	CASTTVGLAGDEQYF	TGTGCCAGCACCACAGTAGGGCTAGCGGGAGACGAGCAGTACTTC
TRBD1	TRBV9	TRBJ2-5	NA	CASSAPTGTGYQETQYF	TGTGCCAGCAGCGCCCCGACCGGGACAGGGTACCAAGAGACCCAGTACTTC
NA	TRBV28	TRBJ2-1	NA	CASSPILLNEQFF	TGTGCCAGCAGCCCCATTCTACTCAATGAGCAGTTCTTC
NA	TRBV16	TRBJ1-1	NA	CASSPWTSNTEAFF	TGTGCCAGCAGCCCTTGGACATCGAACACTGAAGCTTTCTTT
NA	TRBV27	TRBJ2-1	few	CASSLLLSGVEQFF	TGTGCCAGCAGTTTACTATTGTCAGGGGTCGAGCAGTTCTTC
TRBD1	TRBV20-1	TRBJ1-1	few	CSTRTGTEAFF	TGCAGTACGAGGACAGGGACTGAAGCTTTCTTT
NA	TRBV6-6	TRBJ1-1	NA	CASSQADRENTEAFF	TGTGCCAGCAGTCAGGCGGACAGAGAGAACACTGAAGCTTTCTTT
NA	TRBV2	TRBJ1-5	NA	CASREDGQGFWQPQHF	TGTGCCAGCAGGGAAGACGGCCAGGGTTTTTGGCAGCCCCAGCATTTT
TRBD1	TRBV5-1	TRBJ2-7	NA	CASSAEGTGGYEQYF	TGCGCCAGCAGCGCGGAGGGGACAGGGGGCTACGAGCAGTACTTC
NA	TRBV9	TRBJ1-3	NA	CASKRGNTIYF	TGTGCCAGCAAGAGAGGAAACACCATATATTTT
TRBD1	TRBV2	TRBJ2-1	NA	CASRDPGTGEYNEQFF	TGTGCCAGCAGGGACCCCGGGACAGGAGAATACAATGAGCAGTTCTTC
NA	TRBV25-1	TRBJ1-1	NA	CASQTGSWTEAFF	TGTGCCAGCCAGACAGGATCGTGGACTGAAGCTTTCTTT
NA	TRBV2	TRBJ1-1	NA	CASSVEGMSTEAFF	TGTGCCAGCAGTGTGGAGGGGATGAGCACTGAAGCTTTCTTT
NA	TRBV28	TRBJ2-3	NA	CASSRGLSDTQYF	TGTGCCAGCAGTCGTGGACTTTCAGATACGCAGTATTTT
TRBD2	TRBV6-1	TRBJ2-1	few	CASSKRDPYNEQFF	TGTGCCAGCAGTAAGCGGGACCCCTACAATGAGCAGTTCTTC
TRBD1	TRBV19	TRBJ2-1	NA	CASSLRTGLHNEQFF	TGTGCCAGTAGTCTGCGGACAGGGCTGCACAATGAGCAGTTCTTC
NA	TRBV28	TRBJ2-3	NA	CASREAGDTQYF	TGTGCCAGCAGGGAGGCTGGGGATACGCAGTATTTT
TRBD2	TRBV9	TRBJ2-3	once	CASSVIAGGSTDTQYF	TGTGCCAGCAGCGTTATAGCGGGAGGGAGCACAGATACGCAGTATTTT
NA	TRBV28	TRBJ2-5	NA	CASGYRQETQYF	TGTGCCAGCGGTTACAGGCAAGAGACCCAGTACTTC
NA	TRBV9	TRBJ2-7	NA	CASSVGQISSYEQYF	TGTGCCAGCAGCGTCGGACAGATAAGCTCCTACGAGCAGTACTTC
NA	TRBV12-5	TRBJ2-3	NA	CASGLPGDTQYF	TGTGCTAGTGGCCTTCCCGGAGATACGCAGTATTTT
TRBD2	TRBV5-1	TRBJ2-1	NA	CASSPRTSGSYNEQFF	TGCGCCAGCAGCCCGAGGACTAGCGGTTCCTACAATGAGCAGTTCTTC
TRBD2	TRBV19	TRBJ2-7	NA	CASSIREAPYHPYEQYF	TGTGCCAGTAGTATACGGGAGGCTCCCTATCACCCCTACGAGCAGTACTTC
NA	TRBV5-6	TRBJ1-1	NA	CASSLGVRAEAFF	TGTGCCAGCAGCTTGGGCGTTCGAGCTGAAGCTTTCTTT
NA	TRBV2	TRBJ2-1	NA	CASSGDETNYNEQFF	TGTGCCAGCAGTGGGGATGAGACTAACTACAATGAGCAGTTCTTC
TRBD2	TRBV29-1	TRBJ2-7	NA	CSVEMGTSGAYEQYF	TGCAGCGTTGAAATGGGGACTAGCGGAGCCTACGAGCAGTACTTC
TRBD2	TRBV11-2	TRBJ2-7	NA	CASSLGAGRDAPYYEQYF	TGTGCCAGCAGCTTGGGTGCAGGGAGGGATGCCCCCTATTACGAGCAGTACTTC
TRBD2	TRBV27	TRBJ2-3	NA	CASKVVSGASTDTQYF	TGTGCCAGCAAGGTCGTTAGCGGGGCTAGCACAGATACGCAGTATTTT
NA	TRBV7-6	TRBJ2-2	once	CASSLAAGGGTGELFF	TGTGCCAGCAGCTTAGCGGCCGGGGGAGGCACCGGGGAGCTGTTTTTT
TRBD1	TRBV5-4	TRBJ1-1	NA	CASSPSRGAEAFF	TGTGCCAGCAGCCCGAGCAGGGGGGCTGAAGCTTTCTTT
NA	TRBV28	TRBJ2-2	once	CASSFRGLDGELFF	TGTGCCAGCAGTTTTCGGGGTCTGGACGGGGAGCTGTTTTTT
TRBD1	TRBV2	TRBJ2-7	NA	CASRYRGTLYEQYF	TGTGCCAGCAGGTACAGGGGTACCCTCTACGAGCAGTACTTC
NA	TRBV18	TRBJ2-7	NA	CASSPAGGSYEQYF	TGTGCCAGCTCACCGGCCGGCGGTTCCTACGAGCAGTACTTC
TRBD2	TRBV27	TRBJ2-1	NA	CASRTSGSYNEQFF	TGTGCCAGCAGAACTAGCGGGAGTTACAATGAGCAGTTCTTC
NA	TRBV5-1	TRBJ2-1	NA	CASSLDRYNEQFF	TGCGCCAGCAGCTTGGACAGGTACAATGAGCAGTTCTTC
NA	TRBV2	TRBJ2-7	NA	CASLVGGEQYF	TGTGCCAGCTTGGTAGGAGGCGAGCAGTACTTC
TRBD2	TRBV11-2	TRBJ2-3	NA	CASSLLAGVGADTQYF	TGTGCCAGCAGCTTACTAGCGGGAGTTGGGGCAGATACGCAGTATTTT
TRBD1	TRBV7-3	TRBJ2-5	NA	CASSLGTGQETQYF	TGTGCCAGCAGCCTAGGGACAGGCCAAGAGACCCAGTACTTC
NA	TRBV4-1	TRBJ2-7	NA	CASSQDTTGSYEQYF	TGCGCCAGCAGCCAAGACACGACAGGCAGCTACGAGCAGTACTTC
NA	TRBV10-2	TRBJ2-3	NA	CASSEYSGDTQYF	TGCGCCAGCAGTGAGTACAGCGGGGATACGCAGTATTTT
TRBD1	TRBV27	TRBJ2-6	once	CASSLSVWDSLSGANVLTF	TGTGCCAGCAGTTTATCGGTCTGGGACAGCCTCTCTGGGGCCAACGTCCTGACTTTC
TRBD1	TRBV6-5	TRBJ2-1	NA	CASSYGQGANEQFF	TGTGCCAGCAGTTACGGGCAGGGGGCCAATGAGCAGTTCTTC
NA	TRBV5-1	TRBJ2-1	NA	CASNAADVSYNEQFF	TGCGCCAGCAACGCGGCCGATGTTTCCTACAATGAGCAGTTCTTC
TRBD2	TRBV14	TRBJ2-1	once	CASSLLAGGIEQFF	TGTGCCAGCAGCTTACTAGCGGGAGGGATTGAGCAGTTCTTC
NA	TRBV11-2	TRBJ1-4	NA	CASSLGWRRDNEKLFF	TGTGCCAGCAGCTTGGGATGGAGGAGGGATAATGAAAAACTGTTTTTT
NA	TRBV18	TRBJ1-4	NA	CASSPPFGGGEKLFF	TGTGCCAGCTCACCACCGTTCGGAGGTGGTGAAAAACTGTTTTTT